This T cell receptor (beta chain) derives from a study of cytomegalovirus exposure and HLA in healthy donors. The sample holds a few counts of this clone. The target antigen is unknown. V lost 1 base and J 4 bases, leaving 13 bases between the germline ends. The CDR3 length is 15 residues. Germline lookup yields CDR1 MDHEN and CDR2 SYDVKM. Findings and limits, study-wide: In a later analysis, first-cohort TCR clusters were found to tend to co-occur in the roughly 120 validation repertoires. Diagnosis of cytomegalovirus status made by the classifier reportedly showed high specificity and sensitivity. Despite most TCR sequences being rare, some public TCRs occurred in many donors. The study put roughly 160 TCR beta chains on its list as cytomegalovirus-associated.

The method was immunoSEQ multiplex PCR; TCRdb's version includes in-frame clones alone and lacks a portion of them. The sample lists roughly 300,000 clones; approximately 90% were seen once. Sequenced sample: PBMCs. The chain is built from TRBV28 and TRBJ1-2, with D maybe TRBD1 (5 bases). This sequence originates from a woman aged 18-29 years in good health and CMV-seronegative. The CDR3 sequence is CASSLSAGLSYGYTF. The CDR3 region has the DNA TGTGCCAGCAGTTTATCTGCAGGGCTAAGCTATGGCTACACCTTC.